The entry below describes one T cell receptor (beta chain). These data originate in a study of blood T cell repertoires in COVID-19. Trimming at V came to 1 base and at J to 3 bases, leaving 5 bases not matched to a gene. From germline, CDR1 is SGHRS and CDR2 YFSETQ. The CDR3 length is 15 residues. Profiled with immunoSEQ multiplex PCR; TCRdb holds only in-frame clones, not every one. Among 250,000 to 350,000 clones listed, 90% were seen once. This clonotype originated in a woman between 50 and 59 years old with COVID-19, enrolled during active disease. V gene TRBV5-1 combines with J gene TRBJ2-7; 9 bases are shared with TRBD2. The sample consisted of peripheral blood. For the CDR3, the DNA is TGCGCCAGCAGCTTGAGGGCTAGCGGGATCTACGAGCAGTACTTC. This encodes CASSLRASGIYEQYF.